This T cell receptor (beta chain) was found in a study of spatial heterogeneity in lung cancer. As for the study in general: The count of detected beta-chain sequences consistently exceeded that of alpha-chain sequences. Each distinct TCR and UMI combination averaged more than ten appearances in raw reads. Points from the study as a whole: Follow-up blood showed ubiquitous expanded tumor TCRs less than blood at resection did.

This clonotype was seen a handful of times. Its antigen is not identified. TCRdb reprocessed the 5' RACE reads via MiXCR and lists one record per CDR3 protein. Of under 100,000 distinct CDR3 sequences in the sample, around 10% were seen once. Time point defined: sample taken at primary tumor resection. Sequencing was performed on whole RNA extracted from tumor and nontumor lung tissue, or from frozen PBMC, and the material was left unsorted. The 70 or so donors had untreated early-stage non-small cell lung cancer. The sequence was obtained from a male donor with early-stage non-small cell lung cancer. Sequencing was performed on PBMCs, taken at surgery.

The CDR3 here is CASGGPQETQYF. The CDR3, as DNA: TGTGCTAGTGGTGGCCCGCAAGAGACCCAGTACTTC. The V and J genes are TRBV12-5 and TRBJ2-5; the D is unclear. The germline CDR1 and CDR2 sequences are LGHNT and FRNRAP. This CDR3 comprises 12 residues. With 5 bases removed from V and 2 bases from J, the gap between germline ends came to 6 bases.